A selection of T cell receptor beta chains follows, all from one sample in a study of technical replicates of blood from a handful of donors. Some clones are missing from TCRdb's copy, which holds only in-frame ones; the method was immunoSEQ multiplex PCR. The data hold about 98,000 clones, with approximately 96% observed a single time. The sequencing input was T cells isolated from PBMCs. These receptor sequences come from a human donor in good health. Each CDR3 is given with its conserved first and last residue. Fields, in order: D gene, J gene, V gene, CDR3 protein. D genes are given only for firm matches.

D gene: .
J gene: TRBJ2-1
V gene: TRBV9
CDR3 protein: CASSPQWSVNEQFF

D gene: .
J gene: TRBJ2-1
V gene: TRBV2
CDR3 protein: CASSEFTYNEQFF

D gene: TRBD1
J gene: TRBJ2-1
V gene: TRBV7-9
CDR3 protein: CASSLARGQGLDEQFF

D gene: .
J gene: TRBJ1-1
V gene: TRBV29-1
CDR3 protein: CSVEGTGMNTEAFF

D gene: TRBD2
J gene: TRBJ2-7
V gene: TRBV19
CDR3 protein: CASKSLAGGYEQYF

D gene: .
J gene: TRBJ2-1
V gene: TRBV5-4
CDR3 protein: CASSSGDNEQFF

D gene: .
J gene: TRBJ2-7
V gene: TRBV5-4
CDR3 protein: CASSLSLATYEQYF

D gene: .
J gene: TRBJ2-7
V gene: TRBV19
CDR3 protein: CASRNRDYEQYF

D gene: .
J gene: TRBJ1-1
V gene: TRBV5-6
CDR3 protein: CASSSLWATNTEAFF

D gene: TRBD2
J gene: TRBJ2-5
V gene: TRBV4-1
CDR3 protein: CASSQAKRGQETQYF

D gene: TRBD1
J gene: TRBJ1-3
V gene: TRBV6-1
CDR3 protein: CASSEADRWPGNTIYF

D gene: .
J gene: TRBJ2-4
V gene: TRBV10-3
CDR3 protein: CAISEPTGHKKNIQYF

D gene: .
J gene: TRBJ2-7
V gene: TRBV2
CDR3 protein: CASSGISYEQYF

D gene: TRBD1
J gene: TRBJ2-7
V gene: TRBV5-4
CDR3 protein: CASSFWDRGLHYEQYF

D gene: .
J gene: TRBJ1-1
V gene: TRBV29-1
CDR3 protein: CSVQGGRGGEAFF

D gene: .
J gene: TRBJ1-5
V gene: TRBV10-3
CDR3 protein: CAISELSNQPQHF

D gene: .
J gene: TRBJ2-6
V gene: TRBV7-2
CDR3 protein: CASSLVLSGANVLTF

D gene: .
J gene: TRBJ2-3
V gene: TRBV11-2
CDR3 protein: CASSEVNTQYF

D gene: .
J gene: TRBJ1-4
V gene: TRBV30
CDR3 protein: CAWSKQDRNEKLFF

D gene: TRBD2
J gene: TRBJ2-1
V gene: TRBV9
CDR3 protein: CASSVVASGGLELDEQFF

D gene: .
J gene: TRBJ1-4
V gene: TRBV7-2
CDR3 protein: CASSLVRGQAKLFF

D gene: .
J gene: TRBJ2-1
V gene: TRBV5-1
CDR3 protein: CASSLQGRSNEQFF

D gene: TRBD2
J gene: TRBJ2-1
V gene: TRBV7-8
CDR3 protein: CASSYPTSAPTDNEQFF

D gene: TRBD2
J gene: TRBJ2-2
V gene: TRBV5-4
CDR3 protein: CASSDVVGTSASPRELFF

D gene: .
J gene: TRBJ1-5
V gene: TRBV6-5
CDR3 protein: CASSYGSNQPQHF

D gene: .
J gene: TRBJ1-6
V gene: TRBV18
CDR3 protein: CASSLGENSPLHF

D gene: TRBD1
J gene: .
V gene: TRBV29-1
CDR3 protein: CSVNRGPGEQYF

D gene: .
J gene: TRBJ1-1
V gene: TRBV28
CDR3 protein: CASSWYWNTEAFF

D gene: TRBD2
J gene: TRBJ2-5
V gene: TRBV2
CDR3 protein: CASRGSGGAPGTQYF

D gene: TRBD2
J gene: TRBJ2-1
V gene: TRBV4-1
CDR3 protein: CASSQARGLAVGNEQFF

D gene: TRBD2
J gene: TRBJ2-5
V gene: TRBV11-1
CDR3 protein: CASSLVAGGYQETQYF

D gene: .
J gene: TRBJ2-4
V gene: TRBV7-8
CDR3 protein: CASSLAYSERAIQYF

D gene: .
J gene: TRBJ1-5
V gene: TRBV4-1
CDR3 protein: CASSHSYGGGSSNQPQHF

D gene: .
J gene: TRBJ1-5
V gene: TRBV7-9
CDR3 protein: CASSLEKAGQPQHF

D gene: .
J gene: TRBJ2-7
V gene: TRBV15
CDR3 protein: CATSRDRATEYEQYF

D gene: TRBD1
J gene: TRBJ1-3
V gene: TRBV5-4
CDR3 protein: CASSLGQGERYGNTIYF

D gene: TRBD2
J gene: TRBJ2-1
V gene: TRBV19
CDR3 protein: CASSILGGLAYNEQFF

D gene: TRBD1
J gene: TRBJ1-5
V gene: TRBV30
CDR3 protein: CAWAGGTVFNQPQHF

D gene: .
J gene: TRBJ1-1
V gene: TRBV5-1
CDR3 protein: CASALGGEMATEAFF

D gene: TRBD2
J gene: TRBJ2-1
V gene: TRBV27
CDR3 protein: CASSLLSGKGYNEQFF

D gene: .
J gene: TRBJ2-5
V gene: TRBV19
CDR3 protein: CASSIDGQVQETQYF

D gene: .
J gene: TRBJ2-5
V gene: TRBV21-1
CDR3 protein: CASSKRRAGGPLETQYF

D gene: TRBD2
J gene: TRBJ2-7
V gene: TRBV5-1
CDR3 protein: CASSLGLAGGHYEQYF

D gene: .
J gene: TRBJ1-2
V gene: TRBV28
CDR3 protein: CASSLAQGRWVYGYTF

D gene: TRBD2
J gene: TRBJ2-1
V gene: TRBV18
CDR3 protein: CASSPGLAGVGSYNEQFF

D gene: TRBD2
J gene: TRBJ2-1
V gene: TRBV5-1
CDR3 protein: CASSLGSSGSPEQFF